The clone carrying this TCR beta chain was picked up a small number of times. The source of the sample is a study of blood T cell repertoires in COVID-19. Study information: The study drew acute and convalescent COVID-19 samples from the United States, Italy and Spain. T cells, B-cell-depleted T cells, or PBMCs provided the cDNA or gDNA that served as material.

V shed 4 bases and J shed 3 bases, with 13 bases lying between them. CDR1 MGHRA and CDR2 YSYEKL come from the germline V gene. The CDR3 runs to 15 residues. Per the original methods: How many nucleated cells were present was estimated from reference gene primer amplification. Profiling relied on immunoSEQ multiplex PCR, and the TCRdb table lists in-frame clones only, not all of them. The V and J calls and the clone size are those of that table, but D and trimming were determined from the DNA. The sample carries some 40,000 clones, approximately 89% recorded once. The gene calls are TRBV4-1 and TRBJ2-1, with a tentative D call TRBD1 (6 bases). This sequence was found in a human donor in a cohort sampled during active COVID-19. The sequenced sample was peripheral blood. The CDR3 protein is CASSPRTEIYNEQFF. CDR3 sequence (DNA): TGCGCCAGCAGCCCCAGGACAGAAATCTACAATGAGCAGTTCTTC.